A single sample is the source of the 14 T cell receptor beta chains below, sequenced in a study of technical replicates of blood from several donors. Assay used: immunoSEQ multiplex PCR; TCRdb lists only in-frame clones, some missing. Among about 48,000 clones listed, 80% to 95% were seen once. The sequenced sample consisted of PBMCs. The receptors were gathered from a human donor in good health. Some clones in this sample may be carry-over from other donors' samples.

The CDR3 nucleotides read TGTGCCATCAAAACAGCTCGAAGCTCCTACGAGCAGTACTTC. Protein: CAIKTARSSYEQYF. The V and J genes are TRBV10-3 and TRBJ2-7, with D unclear. This CDR3 has 14 residues. CDR1 and CDR2 from the germline V gene are ENHRY and SYGVKD. V was shortened by 7 bases and J by 0 bases, with 13 bases between the two germline ends.

The V gene is TRBV7-9, the J gene TRBJ2-1; the match to TRBD1 covers 9 bases. Losses at the gene ends were 1 base for V and 6 bases for J; bases not matched to a gene: 1. Germline V lookup: CDR1 SEHNR, CDR2 FQNEAQ (reference sequence). The CDR3 totals 14 residues. The DNA of the CDR3 is TGTGCCAGCAGCTTAGGGGACAGGGTCAATGAGCAGTTCTTC. Protein: CASSLGDRVNEQFF.

There are a few counts of this clone. The chain has TRBV11-2 and TRBJ2-4; D perhaps matches TRBD2 (7 bases). Germline values: CDR1 SGHAT, CDR2 FQNNGV. The V end was cut by 5 bases, the J end by 1 base, with 24 bases between. This CDR3 spans 19 amino acids. CDR3 in DNA: TGTGCCAGCAGCCCATCTCGCGGGGGCCTCCGTATGGCCAAAAACATTCAGTACTTC. Its translation is CASSPSRGGLRMAKNIQYF.

The J gene is TRBJ1-5, the V gene TRBV10-3; D gene ambiguous. The germline CDR1 and CDR2 sequences are ENHRY and SYGVKD. This CDR3 comprises 17 residues. V lost 2 bases and J 0 bases, leaving 14 bases between the germline ends. The DNA of the CDR3 is TGTGCCATCAGTGAGGAGTTGGCGGGGTATAGCAATCAGCCCCAGCATTTT. It is translated as CAISEELAGYSNQPQHF.

This clone was seen more than once but under ten times. The V call is TRBV9, the J call TRBJ1-2; 9 positions match TRBD1. Trimming at V came to 3 bases and at J to 4 bases, leaving 13 bases not matched to a gene. Germline V gene data show CDR1 as SGDLS and CDR2 as YYNGEE. The CDR3 has 17 amino acids. For the CDR3, the DNA is TGTGCCAGCAGCGATATTACGGGACAGGGAGCCTCCTATGGCTACACCTTC. Its protein is CASSDITGQGASYGYTF.

The rearrangement links TRBV2 to TRBJ2-5; a possible D gene is TRBD2 (6 bases). Germline values: CDR1 SNHLY, CDR2 FYNNEI. CDR3 length: 14 residues. With 6 bases removed from V and 1 base from J, the gap between germline ends came to 12 bases. CDR3 sequence: CASSAGRPQETQYF. The CDR3 DNA reads TGTGCCAGCAGCGCGGGACGCCCCCAAGAGACCCAGTACTTC.

CDR3 region: CASSVAGNQPQHF. CDR3 DNA sequence: TGTGCCAGTAGTGTCGCAGGGAATCAGCCCCAGCATTTT. The chain uses TRBV19 and TRBJ1-5; tentatively, D is TRBD1 (5 bases). Germline V gives CDR1 LNHDA, CDR2 SQIVND (reference sequence). V shed 5 bases and J shed 4 bases, with 9 bases lying between them. CDR3 length equals 13 residues.

The chain uses TRBV11-2 and TRBJ1-2; possibly TRBD1 for D (6 bases). Germline lookup yields CDR1 SGHAT and CDR2 FQNNGV. Trimming pared 4 bases from V and 3 bases from J, leaving 18 bases between. This CDR3 contains 16 residues. The CDR3 nucleotides are TGTGCCAGCAGCTCGCGAACGGGACAAGCCGACTATGGCTACACCTTC. Its translation: CASSSRTGQADYGYTF.

V and J are TRBV6-6 and TRBJ2-7; a weak D match, TRBD1 (6 bases). V gave up 6 bases and J gave up 5 bases, with 14 bases separating them. The V gene's germline CDR1 is MNHNY and CDR2 SVGAGI (reference sequence). The CDR3 sequence is 13 residues long. This chain's CDR3 is CASSTFRGDEQYF. CDR3 sequence (DNA): TGTGCCAGCAGCACTTTCAGGGGTGACGAGCAGTACTTC.

The genes are TRBV9 and TRBJ2-2; the D gene is possibly TRBD2 (5 bases). The length of the CDR3 is 15 residues. V was shortened by 3 bases and J by 6 bases, with 15 bases between the two germline ends. Germline values: CDR1 SGDLS, CDR2 YYNGEE. The CDR3 DNA is TGTGCCAGCAGCGCCGAGGGAGAGGTCCCCGGGGAGCTGTTTTTT. This translates into CASSAEGEVPGELFF.

The chain carries TRBV5-4 and TRBJ2-1; the D gene is possibly TRBD2 (6 bases). This CDR3 comprises 15 residues. The V gene's germline CDR1 is SGHNT and CDR2 YYREEE (reference sequence). V lost 5 bases and J 5 bases, leaving 17 bases between the germline ends. The CDR3 DNA reads TGTGCCAGCAGGCAGTCGGGGCTAGCGAACAATGAGCAGTTCTTC. Residues: CASRQSGLANNEQFF.

This clone was seen a single time. CDR3 DNA: TGTGCCAGCAGCTTAGTGGGGGGTTGGATGAGCACTGAAGCTTTCTTT. This encodes CASSLVGGWMSTEAFF. The chain has TRBV7-2 and TRBJ1-1; TRBD1 might be the D (5 bases). Germline V gives CDR1 SGHTA, CDR2 FQGNSA. This CDR3 comprises 16 residues. V lost 1 base to trimming and J lost 4 bases, with 16 bases between them.

This chain connects TRBV6-6 to TRBJ1-1; a weak D match, TRBD1 (6 bases). The length of the CDR3 is 16 residues. CDR1 and CDR2 from the germline V gene are MNHNY and SVGAGI (reference sequence). V lost 0 bases and J lost 5, with 16 bases in between. CDR3 protein: CASSYSGVDRWTEAFF. CDR3 nucleotide sequence: TGTGCCAGCAGTTACTCTGGGGTCGACAGGTGGACTGAAGCTTTCTTT.

The chain uses TRBV7-9 and TRBJ2-7, with TRBD2 identical over 8 bases. J was trimmed by 4 bases and V by 3 bases; bases with no gene match: 8. This CDR3 has 15 amino acids. Germline CDR1 is SEHNR and CDR2 is FQNEAQ (reference sequence). The CDR3 coding sequence is TGTGCCAGCAGCTTGGCCGGTAGCGGGAAATACGAGCAGTACTTC. Translating gives CASSLAGSGKYEQYF. Based on the CDR3 plus reference TRBV7-9 and TRBJ2-7, the full variable domain is DTGVSQNPRHKITKRGQNVTFRCDPISEHNRLYWYRQTLGQGPEFLTYFQNEAQLEKSRLLSDRFSAERPKGSFSTLEIQRTEQGDSAMYLCASSLAGSGKYEQYFGPGTRLTVT.